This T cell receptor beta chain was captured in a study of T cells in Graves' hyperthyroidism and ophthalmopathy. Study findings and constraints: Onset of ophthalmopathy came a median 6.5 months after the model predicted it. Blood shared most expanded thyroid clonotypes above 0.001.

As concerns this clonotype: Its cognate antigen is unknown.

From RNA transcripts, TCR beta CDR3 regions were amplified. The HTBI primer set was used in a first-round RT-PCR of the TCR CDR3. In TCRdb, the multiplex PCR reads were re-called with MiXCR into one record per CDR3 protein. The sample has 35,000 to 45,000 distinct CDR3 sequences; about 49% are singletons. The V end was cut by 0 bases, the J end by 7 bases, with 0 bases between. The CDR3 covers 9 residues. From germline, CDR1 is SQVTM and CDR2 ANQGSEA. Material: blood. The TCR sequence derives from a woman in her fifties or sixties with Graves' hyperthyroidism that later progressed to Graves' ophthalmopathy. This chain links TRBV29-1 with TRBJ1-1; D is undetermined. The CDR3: CSVEDEAFF. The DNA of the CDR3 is TGCAGCGTTGAAGATGAAGCTTTCTTT.